One sample yielded the 19 T cell receptor beta chains listed below, sequenced in a study of cytomegalovirus exposure and HLA in healthy donors. With 60 Vbeta and 13 Jbeta primers, the PCR was carried out. Measured with immunoSEQ multiplex PCR; TCRdb has only the in-frame clones, and not every one. The sample includes 75,000 to 80,000 clones, 65% to 85% of them seen just once. Sequencing was carried out using PBMCs. Every receptor here comes from a man aged 55 to 70 in good health and CMV-seropositive.

This clone showed up just a few times. The same CDR3 also results from other DNA sequences found in this sample. The V gene is TRBV29-1, the J gene TRBJ2-2; a possible D gene is TRBD2 (6 bases). This CDR3 spans 13 amino acids. V lost 4 bases to trimming and J lost 1 base, with 7 bases between them. Germline lookup yields CDR1 SQVTM and CDR2 ANQGSEA. CDR3 in DNA: TGCAGCGTTGTGGGAGGGAACACCGGGGAGCTGTTTTTT. Translating it yields CSVVGGNTGELFF.

This rearrangement joins TRBV28 to TRBJ1-2, with 10 nucleotides matching TRBD1. Germline assignment: CDR1 MDHEN and CDR2 SYDVKM. Trimming at V came to 5 bases and at J to 8 bases, leaving 8 bases not matched to a gene. This CDR3 region has 14 residues. CDR3 DNA: TGTGCCAGCAGTCCGGGACAGGGGAAAGGAGGCTACACCTTC. This gives the protein CASSPGQGKGGYTF.

V gene TRBV27 combines with J gene TRBJ2-5; no clear D gene. The germline V gene encodes CDR1 MNHEY and CDR2 SMNVEV (reference sequence). The CDR3 totals 14 residues. V gave up 5 bases and J gave up 2 bases, with 12 bases separating them. CDR3 coding DNA: TGTGCCAGCAGTCCTTCCCTAGAACAAGAGACCCAGTACTTC. This encodes CASSPSLEQETQYF.

This chain joins TRBV7-9 and TRBJ1-1; D gene unclear. The CDR3 consists of 15 residues. Germline lookup yields CDR1 SEHNR and CDR2 FQNEAQ (reference sequence). The V gene lost 2 bases and the J gene lost 4 bases, with 14 bases spanning the gap. DNA for the CDR3: TGTGCCAGCAGCTTAATATCTGGCAAGTCCACTGAAGCTTTCTTT. It encodes CASSLISGKSTEAFF.

This chain uses TRBV11-2 with TRBJ1-1, with D unclear. Germline V lookup: CDR1 SGHAT, CDR2 FQNNGV. The CDR3 runs 13 residues. Trimming cost V 1 base and J 4 bases, with 7 bases left between them. The CDR3 loop reads CASSLALSTEAFF. The CDR3 DNA reads TGTGCCAGCAGCTTAGCACTGAGCACTGAAGCTTTCTTT. Combining the CDR3 with reference TRBV11-2 and TRBJ1-1 gives the whole variable domain EAGVAQSPRYKIIEKRQSVAFWCNPISGHATLYWYQQILGQGPKLLIQFQNNGVVDDSQLPKDRFSAERLKGVDSTLKIQPAKLEDSAVYLCASSLALSTEAFFGQGTRLTVV.

The chain links TRBV7-2 to TRBJ2-7; 7 nucleotides match TRBD2. The CDR3 runs 15 residues. Germline V lookup: CDR1 SGHTA, CDR2 FQGNSA. V trimming: 5 bases; J trimming: 3 bases; junction bases outside the gene matches: 10. CDR3: CASSLKRGPLYEQYF. The DNA for the CDR3 is TGTGCCAGCAGCCTAAAGCGGGGCCCCCTCTACGAGCAGTACTTC.

The V call is TRBV5-6, the J call TRBJ2-5; TRBD1 matches 11 bases. The J call is in doubt because the DNA end fits TRBJ2-7 better. CDR3 length: 16 residues. Germline CDR1 SGHDT, CDR2 YYEEEE. DNA for the CDR3: TGTGCCAGCAGCTTGACGGACAGGGGGCATTGGGACGAGCAGTACTTC. Encoded protein: CASSLTDRGHWDEQYF.

V and J are TRBV21-1 and TRBJ1-5. TRBV21-1 is a pseudogene locus. This CDR3 has 14 amino acids. The CDR3 bases are TGTGCCAGCAGCAGTAGCTATAGCAATCAGCCCCAGCATTTT. It yields the protein CASSSSYSNQPQHF.

The V gene is TRBV30, the J gene TRBJ2-1; the D gene is possibly TRBD1 (5 bases). The germline V gene has CDR1 GTSNPN and CDR2 SVGIG (reference sequence). CDR3 length: 12 amino acids. V shed 3 bases and J shed 7 bases, with 10 bases lying between them. CDR3: CAWSARANEQFF. CDR3 bases: TGTGCCTGGAGCGCCAGGGCAAATGAGCAGTTCTTC.

CDR3 sequence: CASSLSLQQGVDGYTF. As DNA, the CDR3 is TGTGCCAGCAGCTTATCGCTTCAACAGGGGGTTGATGGCTACACCTTC. The V gene is TRBV7-2, the J gene TRBJ1-2, with 8 bases matching TRBD1. V was clipped by 2 bases and J by 6 bases; unmatched bases: 11. The germline CDR1 and CDR2 sequences are SGHTA and FQGNSA. The CDR3 spans 16 residues. Full variable domain (missing parts from reference TRBV7-2 and TRBJ1-2): GAGVSQSPSNKVTEKGKDVELRCDPISGHTALYWYRQSLGQGLEFLIYFQGNSAPDKSGLPSDRFSAERTGGSVSTLTIQRTQQEDSAVYLCASSLSLQQGVDGYTFGSGTRLTVV.

This rearrangement joins TRBV29-1 to TRBJ1-2; TRBD1 might be the D (6 bases). The V and J ends lost 0 bases and 6 bases respectively, with 14 bases between them. Per the germline V gene, CDR1 is SQVTM and CDR2 is ANQGSEA. This CDR3 is built from 14 residues. CDR3 in DNA: TGCAGCGTTGAAGACAGGGGTTCGTATCATGGCTACACCTTC. It translates to CSVEDRGSYHGYTF.

The chain joins TRBV7-8 to TRBJ2-7, with 9 bases aligning to TRBD1. Germline assignment: CDR1 SGHVS and CDR2 FQNEAQ. The CDR3 totals 15 residues. The ends lost 4 bases at V and 7 bases at J; junction bases unmatched: 11. CDR3 protein: CASSSLQGAGGEQYF. DNA of the CDR3: TGTGCCAGCAGCTCATTACAGGGGGCAGGAGGGGAGCAGTACTTC.

This clone showed up just a few times. This rearrangement joins TRBV18 to TRBJ1-6; 7 bases align to TRBD1. From germline, CDR1 is KGHSH and CDR2 LQKENI. CDR3 length equals 15 residues. The J segment lost 8 bases and the V segment lost 4 bases, leaving 8 bases of the junction unmatched. CDR3 nucleotides: TGTGCCAGCTCACATACCGGGACAGAGGATTCACCCCTCCACTTT. Translating gives CASSHTGTEDSPLHF. The full variable domain, rest sourced from reference TRBV18 and TRBJ1-6, is NAGVMQNPRHLVRRRGQEARLRCSPMKGHSHVYWYRQLPEEGLKFMVYLQKENIIDESGMPKERFSAEFPKEGPSILRIQQVVRGDSAAYFCASSHTGTEDSPLHFGNGTRLTVT.

This chain connects TRBV30 to TRBJ1-4; D uncertain. Germline CDR1 GTSNPN, CDR2 SVGIG (reference sequence). V lost 3 bases and J lost 0, with 8 bases in between. CDR3 length: 14 amino acids. CDR3 protein: CAWSFPATNEKLFF. CDR3 in DNA: TGTGCCTGGAGCTTTCCCGCAACTAATGAAAAACTGTTTTTT. Full variable domain (missing parts from reference TRBV30 and TRBJ1-4): SQTIHQWPATLVQPVGSPLSLECTVEGTSNPNLYWYRQAAGRGLQLLFYSVGIGQISSEVPQNLSASRPQDRQFILSSKKLLLSDSGFYLCAWSFPATNEKLFFGSGTQLSVL.

This chain joins TRBV5-6 and TRBJ2-5, with a tentative D call TRBD1 (5 bases). Trimming left V 2 bases short and J 1 base short, with 6 bases between. The CDR3 is made up of 13 amino acids. Looked up from germline, CDR1 is SGHDT and CDR2 is YYEEEE. CDR3 protein: CASSFRGQETQYF. CDR3 DNA sequence: TGTGCCAGCAGCTTTAGGGGCCAAGAGACCCAGTACTTC.

This chain joins TRBV25-1 and TRBJ2-7; 9 bases match TRBD1. The CDR3 covers 15 residues. The ends lost 6 bases at V and 3 bases at J; junction bases unmatched: 9. Germline CDR1 is MGHDK and CDR2 is SYGVNS. CDR3 nucleotides: TGTGCCAGCAGCCCGGCCGGGACAGGGCTCTACGAGCAGTACTTC. It specifies CASSPAGTGLYEQYF.

The chain is built from TRBV6-1 and TRBJ1-5; 8 nucleotides align to TRBD1. CDR1 and CDR2 (germline): MNHNS, SASEGT. V dropped 3 bases and J dropped 7; count of bases not matched to a gene: 5. CDR3 length: 14 amino acids. DNA for the CDR3: TGTGCCAGCAGTGACAGGGGGCTTTGGCAGCCCCAGCATTTT. It is translated as CASSDRGLWQPQHF.

This clone occurred once. The V call is TRBV7-9, the J call TRBJ2-3; TRBD2 might be the D (6 bases). Trimming left V 4 bases short and J 1 base short, with 12 bases between. Germline V gene data show CDR1 as SEHNR and CDR2 as FQNEAQ (reference sequence). The CDR3 is 15 residues long. CDR3 region: CASSSLGGGTDTQYF. Written as DNA, the CDR3 is TGTGCCAGCAGCTCTCTGGGCGGGGGCACAGATACGCAGTATTTT.

The V gene is TRBV10-2, the J gene TRBJ1-6; 11 bases line up with TRBD1. The germline V gene encodes CDR1 WSHSY and CDR2 SAAADI. The CDR3 length is 16 residues. V shed 8 bases and J 5 bases; nucleotides not matched to a gene: 8. The DNA for the CDR3 is TGCGCCAGCCCCTTAGGGACAGGGGGAGATAATTCACCCCTCCACTTT. It codes for CASPLGTGGDNSPLHF.